A selection of T cell receptor beta chains follows, all from one sample in a study of regulatory T cells in long-lasting Graves disease. TCRdb re-called the multiplex PCR reads through MiXCR, storing one row per CDR3 protein. The sample carries about 380,000 distinct CDR3 sequences, 15% to 19% recorded once. The specimen was peripheral blood mononuclear cells (PBMCs), collected at new diagnosis, from a patient treated with antithyroid drugs. The receptors derive from a female donor with Graves disease. CDR3s include the opening cysteine and the closing phenylalanine or tryptophan.

>TRBJ1-4|TRBV28|14
CASSYGQGTGKLFF
>TRBJ1-2|TRBV5-4|12
CASSGDNYGYTF
>TRBJ2-7|TRBV6-2/TRBV6-3|14
CASSQAGGFNEQYF
>TRBJ1-1|TRBV12-3/TRBV12-4|17
CASSFDDRGLSYTEAFF
>TRBJ2-1|TRBV7-9|15
CASLLGLAAHNEQFF
>TRBJ1-1|TRBV7-3|15
CASSLGRLGDTEAFF
>TRBJ2-2|TRBV7-9|14
CASSLPTSTGELFF
>TRBJ2-3|TRBV29-1|14
CSVSGTSGTDTQYF
>TRBJ2-3|TRBV6-5|19
CASSYSMQLGGRAQNTQYF
>TRBJ2-1|TRBV2|11
CATTGLLEQFF
>TRBJ2-1|TRBV6-2/TRBV6-3|16
CASSQHAPHRDNEQFF
>TRBJ1-4|TRBV7-9|16
CASSFRGRGSVEKLFF
>TRBJ1-2|TRBV7-9|15
CASSREGRPHYGYTF
>TRBJ2-4|TRBV3-1|15
CASSSTVDNENIQYF
>TRBJ1-2|TRBV27|17
CASSTADFRDRGYGYTF
>TRBJ2-4|TRBV4-1|15
CASSPPQLAKNIQYF
>TRBJ1-5|TRBV20-1|15
CSARDFGTGNQPQHF
>TRBJ2-2|TRBV7-3|16
CASSSGLAGVTGELFF
>TRBJ1-1|TRBV3-1|13
CASSQLPDRGAFF
>TRBJ1-1|TRBV20-1|14
CSARGDRGNTEAFF
>TRBJ1-2|TRBV27|14
CASSPGGANYGYTF
>TRBJ1-1|TRBV18|15
CASSPRAGDDTEAFF
>TRBJ1-5|TRBV27|13
CASSLSAGRPQHF
>TRBJ1-5|TRBV4-1|16
CASSPVEQGANQPQHF
>TRBJ2-1|TRBV2|14
CASSDTIAYNEQFF
>TRBJ2-1|TRBV5-5|18
CASSRAGLSRTSYNEQFF
>TRBJ2-7|TRBV5-1|13
CASSLWIPYEQYF
>TRBJ2-3|TRBV9|14
CASGGGSRTDTQYF
>TRBJ2-1|TRBV20-1|14
CSALTGTTYNEQFF
>TRBJ2-1|TRBV7-9|14
CASSRDGAYNEQFF
>TRBJ1-1|TRBV11-2|15
CASSLEPGTAAKAFF
>TRBJ1-1|TRBV10-3|13
CAISVVSRGEAFF
>TRBJ2-1|TRBV29-1|14
CSVEGGLADNEQFF
>TRBJ1-1|TRBV11-3|14
CASSRRGPNTEAFF
>TRBJ2-3|TRBV6-5|17
CASSFAIPGQGSDTQYF
>TRBJ2-2|TRBV18|13
CASSPLNTGELFF
>TRBJ1-5|TRBV6-2/TRBV6-3|15
CASSYSQGMGQPQHF
>TRBJ2-2|TRBV6-2/TRBV6-3|16
CASSKTKTGPTGELFF
>TRBJ2-7|TRBV7-2|16
CASSLGGGEEWHEQYF
>TRBJ1-2|TRBV6-1|13
CASSPTQNYGYTF
>TRBJ1-6|TRBV11-2|17
CASSQRDSFTYNSPLHF
>TRBJ2-3|TRBV12-3/TRBV12-4|14
CAYHGRGRTDTQYF
>TRBJ2-7|TRBV28|16
CASSLSSDYVTYEQYF
>TRBJ1-2|TRBV20-1|14
CSARGGDSRYGYTF
>TRBJ1-5|TRBV6-1|15
CASRETQGLNQPQHF
>TRBJ2-1|TRBV11-2|19
CASSLDPGTSGIRYNEQFF
>TRBJ1-2|TRBV5-1|17
CASSLEIGTPSQVGYTF
>TRBJ1-5|TRBV27|14
CASSPGQRGQPQHF
>TRBJ1-1|TRBV10-3|13
CAISDRENTEAFF
>TRBJ2-1|TRBV11-2|16
CASSVQGSGSYNEQFF
>TRBJ2-6|TRBV28|16
CASSPTGRPGANVLTF
>TRBJ2-1|TRBV6-1|15
CASSRGDRAYNEQFF
>TRBJ2-5|TRBV9|16
CASSLGQQLSQETQYF